A selection of T cell receptor beta chains follows, all from one sample in a study of blood T cell repertoires in COVID-19. The data were produced by immunoSEQ multiplex PCR, yet TCRdb's version contains in-frame clones alone and is incomplete. The sample lists under 150,000 clones; around 85% were seen once. Material: peripheral blood. These receptors were obtained from an older woman with COVID-19, enrolled during active disease. The CDR3 runs from the conserved cysteine through the conserved F or W.

v_call cdr3_aa
TRBV6-2/TRBV6-3 CASSPWTGDHTF
TRBV15 CATSTGLAGDNEQFF
TRBV7-2 CASSASEGGNNEQFF
TRBV4-2 CASSPQEGGGLNTGELFF
TRBV30 CAWSATDRGGYTNRLSNTEAFF
TRBV6-6 CASSRKPTGDFFYGYTF
TRBV19 CASSQDSALYNSPLHF
TRBV5-4 CASSGTGAALGAFF
TRBV7-8 CASSSWDTIFF
TRBV3-1/TRBV3-2 CASSQERSDTQYF
TRBV4-3 CASSQEYRLNYGYTF
TRBV27 CASSLLLAGGPMLTDTQYF
TRBV4-1 CASSQDSFPTRNKQYF
TRBV5-5 CASSLGGTDTQYF
TRBV10-3 CAISESSRTGVEKLFF
TRBV7-9 CASSSPQGGEQFF
TRBV7-2 CASSFKLAGSSYNEQFF
TRBV30 CAWSERATEAFF
TRBV6-5 CASSSYGTAHYGYTF
TRBV5-1 CASSSTGGTEAFF
TRBV19 CASSIGGFYGYTF
TRBV10-2 CASSDRPNYGYTF
TRBV19 CASSIAWASLNTEAFF
TRBV9 CASSVEPITGAPLHF
TRBV6-5 CASSSPDSYEQYF
TRBV9 CASSAGSTTVPYGYTF
TRBV2 CASSETEYGYTF
TRBV24-1 CATGRGNQPQHF
TRBV5-4 CASSLPGGMNSPLHF
TRBV18 CASSPSGGPYEQYF
TRBV5-6 CASSLGLAGLYNEQFF
TRBV5-1 CASSLARTEGFELTNEKLFF
TRBV5-1 CASRGGGGASTDTQYF
TRBV2 CASSVMQGSHEQYF
TRBV27 CASSSPGQAAFF
TRBV25-1 CASSESLAGVYEQYF
TRBV10-1 CASSGDIPYEQYF
TRBV6-2/TRBV6-3 CASSYPRLAGLYYEQYF
TRBV10-1 CASSGLGGNTIYF
TRBV13 CASSPPLEEQYF
TRBV18 CASSPNEQGFGNTIYF
TRBV7-9 CASSLGTEGGYTF
TRBV4-2 CASSQGQSEETQYF
TRBV6-2/TRBV6-3 CASSYVGNQPQHF
TRBV19 CASSPSGVMDTQYF
TRBV4-3 CASSQEGGRNNEKLFF
TRBV5-6 CASSPTPINTEAFF